This TCR beta chain derives from a study of long-term antiretroviral therapy in people with HIV. Runs used v3.0 of the immunoSEQ assay and were done at survey level. The assay was immunoSEQ multiplex PCR, and TCRdb's table has in-frame clones only and misses some. In the table there are 20,000 to 30,000 clones, 65% to 90% of which are singletons. Every participant gave one or more pre-ART and two or more post-ART PBMC samples. The source is a woman between 18 and 29 years old with HIV. Here the sequenced sample was unsorted PBMCs, taken at the start of antiretroviral therapy, before treatment.

The CDR3 here is CASSHFFRTAITPEAFF. CDR3 coding DNA: TGCGCCAGCAGCCATTTTTTCCGGACAGCGATCACCCCTGAAGCTTTCTTT. The V and J genes are TRBV4-3 and TRBJ1-1; D might be TRBD1 (6 bases). Germline-derived CDR1 and CDR2 are LGHNA and YSLEER. Trimming shortened V by 3 bases and J by 6 bases, and 23 bases separated the two germline ends. The CDR3 covers 17 residues.